Listed below are T cell receptor beta chains from one sample, sequenced in a study of T cell repertoires in aging, cancer and after chemotherapy. TCRdb used MiXCR to reprocess the multiplex PCR reads, holding one entry per CDR3 protein. Altogether 2,500 to 3,000 distinct CDR3 sequences are present, about 40% being singletons, with the ten largest covering roughly 40%. Material for sequencing was blood. The receptors were sampled from a human donor with a blood cancer. The CDR3 runs from the conserved cysteine through the conserved F or W. The order of the fields is J gene, clone size, D gene, V gene, CDR3 protein, CDR3 DNA. A D gene is named only where the DNA matches it firmly. For some rows the clone size is stated as once, few or many, or as a class when expanded; others skip it.

TRBJ2-2	-	-	TRBV19	CASRDVGVSGELFF	TGTGCCAGTAGAGACGTCGGGGTCTCCGGGGAGCTGTTTTTT
TRBJ2-7	few	-	TRBV27	CASSILGQTEQYF	TGTGCCAGCAGTATTCTCGGACAGACCGAGCAGTACTTC
TRBJ1-2	-	-	TRBV5-4	CASSLGGKYGYTF	TGTGCCAGCAGCTTAGGCGGCAAATACGGCTACACCTTC
TRBJ2-5	medium-sized	TRBD2	TRBV29-1	CSVGRLAGVETQYF	TGCAGCGTTGGTCGACTAGCGGGAGTGGAGACCCAGTACTTC
TRBJ2-7	-	-	TRBV6-5	CASSEKVPPYEQYF	TGTGCCAGCAGTGAAAAAGTTCCCCCCTACGAGCAGTACTTC
TRBJ2-5	few	-	TRBV30	CAWSPGAQKRTQYF	TGTGCCTGGAGTCCCGGCGCCCAGAAGAGGACCCAGTACTTC
TRBJ2-3	few	TRBD1	TRBV20-1	CSKLGTGVKDTQYF	TGCAGTAAACTCGGGACAGGGGTAAAAGATACGCAGTATTTT
TRBJ2-3	few	-	TRBV20-1	CSARPYGRETDTQYF	TGCAGTGCTAGACCCTACGGAAGGGAGACAGATACGCAGTATTTT
TRBJ1-6	-	-	TRBV6-5	CASSPAGGGNSPLHF	TGTGCCAGCAGCCCCGCCGGGGGTGGTAATTCACCCCTCCACTTT
TRBJ2-5	-	TRBD2	TRBV7-2	CASSLGALAGVSETQYF	TGTGCCAGCAGCCTAGGGGCGTTAGCGGGGGTTTCGGAGACCCAGTACTTC
TRBJ2-3	large	TRBD1	TRBV11-1	CASSYRTGSTDTQYF	TGTGCCAGCAGCTACCGGACAGGGAGCACAGATACGCAGTATTTT
TRBJ2-3	-	TRBD2	TRBV10-3	CAISEPILAGAEDTQYF	TGTGCCATCAGTGAGCCGATACTAGCGGGAGCTGAAGATACGCAGTATTTT
TRBJ1-1	-	TRBD1	TRBV12-3/TRBV12-4	CASSPWDRDSDTEAFF	TGTGCCAGCAGTCCGTGGGACAGGGACTCGGACACTGAAGCTTTCTTT
TRBJ2-1	-	TRBD2	TRBV12-3/TRBV12-4	CASSLRSGKSYNEQFF	TGTGCCAGCAGTTTAAGAAGCGGGAAGTCATACAATGAGCAGTTCTTC
TRBJ2-5	-	TRBD1	TRBV5-1	CASTHLGQSQETQYF	TGCGCCAGCACCCATCTGGGACAGTCACAAGAGACCCAGTACTTC
TRBJ2-1	large	TRBD2	TRBV19	CASSIVAGAYNEQFF	TGTGCCAGTAGTATAGTAGCGGGGGCCTACAATGAGCAGTTCTTC
TRBJ2-3	-	TRBD2	TRBV5-5	CASSRSGTSTDTQYF	TGTGCCAGCAGCCGGAGCGGGACGAGCACAGATACGCAGTATTTT
TRBJ2-7	few	TRBD2	TRBV19	CASSMSGLANEQYF	TGTGCCAGTAGTATGTCGGGACTAGCGAACGAGCAGTACTTC
TRBJ1-4	-	-	TRBV7-6	CASSYSRVTEKLFF	TGTGCCAGCAGCTACTCGAGGGTAACGGAAAAACTGTTTTTT
TRBJ2-2	-	-	TRBV6-5	CASRIWAGELFF	TGTGCCAGCAGGATTTGGGCCGGGGAGCTGTTTTTT
TRBJ2-7	-	TRBD1	TRBV4-3	CASSQQATGTGLHEQYF	TGTGCCAGCAGCCAACAAGCAACCGGGACAGGCCTCCACGAGCAGTACTTC
TRBJ2-1	-	TRBD1	TRBV20-1	CSAGGQGIPYNEQFF	TGCAGTGCTGGGGGACAGGGAATTCCCTACAATGAGCAGTTCTTC
TRBJ1-5	-	-	TRBV19	CASTYGAYQPQHF	TGTGCCAGTACATACGGAGCCTATCAGCCCCAGCATTTT
TRBJ2-1	few	-	TRBV30	CAWSSRFTYNEQFF	TGTGCCTGGAGTTCCCGATTCACCTACAATGAGCAGTTCTTC
TRBJ1-3	-	-	TRBV6-5	CASSHRDGNTIYF	TGTGCCAGCAGTCACAGGGATGGAAACACCATATATTTT
TRBJ2-7	few	-	TRBV19	CASSSRGEQYF	TGTGCCAGTAGTAGCCGGGGCGAGCAGTACTTC
TRBJ1-5	-	TRBD1	TRBV18	CASSPRDRGGIQPQHF	TGTGCCAGCTCACCAAGAGACAGGGGTGGCATTCAGCCCCAGCATTTT
TRBJ1-1	-	TRBD1	TRBV29-1	CSVGTGITEAFF	TGCAGCGTTGGGACAGGGATCACTGAAGCTTTCTTT